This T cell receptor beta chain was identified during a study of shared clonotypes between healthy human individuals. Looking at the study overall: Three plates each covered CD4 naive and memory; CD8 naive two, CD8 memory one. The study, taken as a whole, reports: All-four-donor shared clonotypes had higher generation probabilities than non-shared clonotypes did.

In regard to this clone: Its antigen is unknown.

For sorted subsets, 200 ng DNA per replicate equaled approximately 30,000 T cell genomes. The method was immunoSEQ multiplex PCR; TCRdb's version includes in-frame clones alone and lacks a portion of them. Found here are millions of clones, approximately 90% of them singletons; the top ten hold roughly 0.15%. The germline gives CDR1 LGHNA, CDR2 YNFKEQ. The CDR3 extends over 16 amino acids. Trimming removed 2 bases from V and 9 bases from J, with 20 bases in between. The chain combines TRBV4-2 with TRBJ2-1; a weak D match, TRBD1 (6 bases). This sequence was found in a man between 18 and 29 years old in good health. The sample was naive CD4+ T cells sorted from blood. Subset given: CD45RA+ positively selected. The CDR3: CASSQNKGDAGREQFF. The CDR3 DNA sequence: TGTGCCAGCAGCCAAAATAAGGGGGACGCCGGCCGTGAGCAGTTCTTC.